This TCR beta chain appears in the sequencing data of a study of T cells after yellow fever vaccination. Study overall: SMART-Seq v4 Ultra Low Input prepared the low-cell-number fractions. Whole-study results and caveats: Most clones from primary vaccination were detected again post-booster (roughly 96% CD4, around 90% CD8). When the response was secondary, it was weaker but reached its peak faster, day 5 versus 15.

A note on this clonotype: The antigen remains undetermined.

Trimming removed 1 base at V and 0 bases at J, with 4 bases between. Germline assignment: CDR1 MNHEY and CDR2 SMNVEV (reference sequence). The CDR3 runs 15 residues. TCRdb re-called the 5' RACE reads through MiXCR, storing one row per CDR3 protein. The table records 250,000 to 300,000 distinct CDR3 sequences, 13% of them present only once. The clonotype originates from a man aged 25-45 years who received the YFV17D yellow fever vaccine. Material: CD4+ T cells sorted from PBMCs, obtained 45 days after the yellow fever booster vaccination. V and J are TRBV27 and TRBJ1-6; no clear D. CDR3 in DNA: TGTGCCAGCAGTTTATTTAGCTCCTATAATTCACCCCTCCACTTT. Its protein is CASSLFSSYNSPLHF.